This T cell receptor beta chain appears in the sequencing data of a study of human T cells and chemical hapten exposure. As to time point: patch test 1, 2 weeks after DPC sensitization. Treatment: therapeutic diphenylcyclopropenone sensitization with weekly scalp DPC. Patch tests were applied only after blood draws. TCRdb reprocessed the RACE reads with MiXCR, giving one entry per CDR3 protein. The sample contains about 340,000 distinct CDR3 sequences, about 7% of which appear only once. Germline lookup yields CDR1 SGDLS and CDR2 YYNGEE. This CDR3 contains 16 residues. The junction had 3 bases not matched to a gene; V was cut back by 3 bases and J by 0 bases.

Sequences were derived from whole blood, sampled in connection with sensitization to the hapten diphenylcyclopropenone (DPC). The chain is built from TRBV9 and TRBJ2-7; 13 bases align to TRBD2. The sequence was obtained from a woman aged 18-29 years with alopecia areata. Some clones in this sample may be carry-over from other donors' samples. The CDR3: CASSAGLAGASYEQYF. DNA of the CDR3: TGTGCCAGCAGCGCCGGACTAGCGGGGGCCTCCTACGAGCAGTACTTC. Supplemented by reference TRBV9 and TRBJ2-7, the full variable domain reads DSGVTQTPKHLITATGQRVTLRCSPRSGDLSVYWYQQSLDQGLQFLIQYYNGEERAKGNILERFSAQQFPDLHSELNLSSLELGDSALYFCASSAGLAGASYEQYFGPGTRLTVT.